The 2 T cell receptor beta chains listed next were all sequenced from one sample in a study of blood T cell repertoires in COVID-19. The protocol was immunoSEQ multiplex PCR, while the TCRdb copy is restricted to in-frame clones and leaves out a portion. The data show some 110,000 clones, 80% to 95% seen once. Source material: peripheral blood. The receptors were sampled from a man in his forties or fifties with COVID-19, enrolled during active disease.

J is TRBJ2-1 and V is TRBV29-1; a possible D gene is TRBD1 (6 bases). This CDR3 is built from 11 residues. V was trimmed by 6 bases and J by 9 bases, leaving 12 bases between them. Germline V gene sequence: CDR1 SQVTM, CDR2 ANQGSEA. The CDR3: CSVHRGGEQFF. In DNA form, the CDR3 reads TGCAGCGTCCATCGAGGGGGTGAGCAGTTCTTC.

The chain employs TRBV4-3 and TRBJ2-2; 7 positions match TRBD2. Germline V lookup: CDR1 LGHNA, CDR2 YSLEER. V trimming: 3 bases; J trimming: 3 bases; junction bases outside the gene matches: 10. This CDR3 is 17 amino acids long. The CDR3 DNA follows: TGCGCCAGCAGCCAGATGTGGGGAGGGGAATACACCGGGGAGCTGTTTTTT. Encoded protein: CASSQMWGGEYTGELFF.